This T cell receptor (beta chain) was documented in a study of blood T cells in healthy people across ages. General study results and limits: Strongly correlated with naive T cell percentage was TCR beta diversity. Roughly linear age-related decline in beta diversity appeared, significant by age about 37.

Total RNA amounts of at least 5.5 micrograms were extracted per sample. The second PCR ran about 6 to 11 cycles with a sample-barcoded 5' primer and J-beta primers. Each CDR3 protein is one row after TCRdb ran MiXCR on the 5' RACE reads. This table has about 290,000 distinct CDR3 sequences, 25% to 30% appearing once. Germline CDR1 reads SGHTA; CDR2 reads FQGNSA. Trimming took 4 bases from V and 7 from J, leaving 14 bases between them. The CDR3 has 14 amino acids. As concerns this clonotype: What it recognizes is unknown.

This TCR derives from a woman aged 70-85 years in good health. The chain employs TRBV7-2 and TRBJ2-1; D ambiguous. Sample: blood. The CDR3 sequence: CASSYLLLENEQFF. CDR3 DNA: TGTGCCAGCAGCTACCTCCTACTCGAGAATGAGCAGTTCTTC.